The 20 T cell receptor beta chains below all came from one sample that was sequenced in a study of OX40 agonist ivuxolimab in advanced cancers. Here immunoSEQ multiplex PCR was the method, and the copy in TCRdb shows in-frame clones only, minus some. The sample has 35,000 to 40,000 clones, over 65% seen once. Source: CD4+ or CD8+ T cells sorted from blood, taken in a trial of the OX40 agonist ivuxolimab. The receptors come from an adult with an advanced solid tumor such as melanoma, head and neck, liver or kidney cancer.

This chain uses TRBV19 with TRBJ1-2; TRBD1 is a possible D gene (5 bases). Trimming removed 7 bases at V and 4 bases at J, with 10 bases between. CDR3 length equals 12 residues. Germline CDR1 LNHDA, CDR2 SQIVND (reference sequence). The CDR3 DNA is TGTGCCAGTACCCCCGGGGCCTATGGCTACACCTTC. Its translation is CASTPGAYGYTF. The full variable domain, in which reference TRBV19 and TRBJ1-2 provide the parts outside the CDR3, is DGGITQSPKYLFRKEGQNVTLSCEQNLNHDAMYWYRQDPGQGLRLIYYSQIVNDFQKGDIAEGYSVSREKKESFPLTVTSAQKNPTAFYLCASTPGAYGYTFGSGTRLTVV.

The V gene is TRBV19, the J gene TRBJ2-5; TRBD2 matches at 7 bases. This CDR3 is built from 17 residues. The junction had 10 bases not matched to a gene; V was cut back by 2 bases and J by 1 base. Germline V gives CDR1 LNHDA, CDR2 SQIVND (reference sequence). As DNA, the CDR3 is TGTGCCAGTAGTATACCCTCGGGTAGCGGGCTCCAAGAGACCCAGTACTTC. Protein: CASSIPSGSGLQETQYF.

This chain joins TRBV7-8 and TRBJ2-3; the match to TRBD2 covers 12 bases. Germline V lookup: CDR1 SGHVS, CDR2 FQNEAQ. The CDR3 length is 17 residues. V was clipped by 3 bases and J by 3 bases; unmatched bases: 7. The CDR3 nucleotides read TGTGCCAGCAGCTTTGGGGGCGGGACTAGCGGGACAGATACGCAGTATTTT. Its translation: CASSFGGGTSGTDTQYF.

The genes are TRBV28 and TRBJ1-1, with D unresolved. The germline V gene has CDR1 MDHEN and CDR2 SYDVKM. The CDR3 is 15 amino acids. V gave up 3 bases and J gave up 4 bases, with 15 bases separating them. DNA of the CDR3: TGTGCCAGCAGTTTTTCGAGTTCGAGGCTCACTGAAGCTTTCTTT. Translation: CASSFSSSRLTEAFF. Looking up the rest from reference TRBV28 and TRBJ1-1 gives the full variable domain: DVKVTQSSRYLVKRTGEKVFLECVQDMDHENMFWYRQDPGLGLRLIYFSYDVKMKEKGDIPEGYSVSREKKERFSLILESASTNQTSMYLCASSFSSSRLTEAFFGQGTRLTVV.

The chain carries TRBV30 and TRBJ2-7, with 12 bases fitting TRBD2. Looked up from germline, CDR1 is GTSNPN and CDR2 is SVGIG (reference sequence). Trimming at V came to 5 bases and at J to 6 bases, leaving 8 bases not matched to a gene. The CDR3 sequence is 14 residues long. The chain's CDR3 is CAWGLAGQFPEQYF. CDR3 nucleotide sequence: TGTGCCTGGGGACTAGCGGGACAATTCCCCGAGCAGTACTTC.

This sequence joins TRBV5-1 and TRBJ2-2; a weak D match, TRBD2 (6 bases). This CDR3 has 15 amino acids. Germline V lookup: CDR1 SGHRS, CDR2 YFSETQ. The V gene lost 0 bases and the J gene lost 6 bases, with 12 bases spanning the gap. The CDR3 DNA reads TGCGCCAGCAGCTTGGGCGGGACCACTCCCGGGGAGCTGTTTTTT. This codes for CASSLGGTTPGELFF.

The chain links TRBV4-1 to TRBJ1-2; D not resolved. Germline lookup yields CDR1 MGHRA and CDR2 YSYEKL. V gave up 0 bases and J gave up 0 bases, with 20 bases separating them. The CDR3 consists of 19 residues. The CDR3 region is CASSQERTASSSSNYGYTF. The CDR3 region has the DNA TGCGCCAGCAGCCAAGAAAGGACGGCCTCGAGCAGTTCTAACTATGGCTACACCTTC.

V is TRBV5-1 and J is TRBJ2-5, with TRBD1 matching over 10 bases. Trimming cost V 4 bases and J 5 bases; bases outside gene matches: 2. The CDR3 is 13 amino acids. CDR1 and CDR2 (germline): SGHRS, YFSETQ. The CDR3 is CASSPGQGETQYF. CDR3 coding DNA: TGCGCCAGCAGCCCGGGACAGGGGGAGACCCAGTACTTC. The full variable domain, in which reference TRBV5-1 and TRBJ2-5 provide the parts outside the CDR3, is KAGVTQTPRYLIKTRGQQVTLSCSPISGHRSVSWYQQTPGQGLQFLFEYFSETQRNKGNFPGRFSGRQFSNSRSEMNVSTLELGDSALYLCASSPGQGETQYFGPGTRLLVL.

The chain has TRBV6-1 and TRBJ2-7; 8 bases are shared with TRBD1. Losses at the gene ends were 4 bases for V and 2 bases for J; bases not matched to a gene: 4. The CDR3 loop spans 14 amino acids. Germline loops: CDR1 MNHNS, CDR2 SASEGT. The CDR3 region has the DNA TGTGCCAGCAGTGGGACAGGGATTACCTACGAGCAGTACTTC. This gives the protein CASSGTGITYEQYF.

The genes are TRBV7-9 and TRBJ1-1, with a tentative D call TRBD1 (5 bases). Germline loops: CDR1 SEHNR, CDR2 FQNEAQ (reference sequence). V was shortened by 2 bases and J by 8 bases, with 9 bases between the two germline ends. The length of the CDR3 is 12 residues. The CDR3 loop is CASSLPGTEAFF. CDR3 nucleotides: TGTGCCAGCAGCTTACCAGGGACGGAAGCTTTCTTT.

The CDR3 bases are TGCGCCAGCAGCTTGCCTTTTGGGGAGACCCAGTACTTC. This sequence encodes CASSLPFGETQYF. V and J are TRBV5-1 and TRBJ2-5; D is undetermined. There are 13 residues in the CDR3. The V end lost 1 base, the J end lost 5 bases, and 9 bases lay between the germline ends. Germline lookup yields CDR1 SGHRS and CDR2 YFSETQ. The whole variable domain, remainder taken from reference TRBV5-1 and TRBJ2-5, is KAGVTQTPRYLIKTRGQQVTLSCSPISGHRSVSWYQQTPGQGLQFLFEYFSETQRNKGNFPGRFSGRQFSNSRSEMNVSTLELGDSALYLCASSLPFGETQYFGPGTRLLVL.

The rearrangement uses TRBV28 and TRBJ1-1, with D possibly TRBD1 on 5 matching bases. Trimming cost V 5 bases and J 1 base, with 8 bases left between them. CDR3 length: 13 residues. Germline V gene lookup returns CDR1 MDHEN and CDR2 SYDVKM. The CDR3 DNA follows: TGTGCCAGCAGTGACAGACCGAACACTGAAGCTTTCTTT. Amino acid sequence: CASSDRPNTEAFF.

J is TRBJ1-2 and V is TRBV4-1; D might be TRBD1 (5 bases). V was clipped by 1 base and J by 5 bases, with 23 bases between them. Germline V gives CDR1 MGHRA, CDR2 YSYEKL. The CDR3 loop spans 18 amino acids. CDR3 sequence: CASSQAYTGGSGLYGYTF. CDR3 nucleotides: TGCGCCAGCAGCCAAGCTTATACGGGGGGTAGTGGACTGTATGGCTACACCTTC.

There are a few counts of this clone. Other nucleotide sequences in the sample specify the same CDR3. This chain joins TRBV9 and TRBJ2-3; 9 bases are shared with TRBD1. The V gene end was trimmed by 4 bases and the J gene end by 3 bases; junction bases not matched to a gene: 6. The CDR3 has 15 residues. Germline CDR1 SGDLS, CDR2 YYNGEE. The CDR3 sequence is CASSPRQGGTDTQYF. CDR3 in DNA: TGTGCCAGCAGCCCTCGACAGGGGGGGACAGATACGCAGTATTTT.

The chain employs TRBV7-2 and TRBJ2-2; TRBD2 agrees at 9 bases. Losses at the gene ends were 2 bases for V and 7 bases for J; bases not matched to a gene: 2. The CDR3 contains 14 residues. Germline CDR1 SGHTA, CDR2 FQGNSA. DNA of the CDR3: TGTGCCAGCAGCTTATTAGCGGGAGTCGGGGAGCTGTTTTTT. Its translation is CASSLLAGVGELFF.

The genes are TRBV7-9 and TRBJ2-7; TRBD1 might be the D (6 bases). V lost 0 bases to trimming and J lost 3 bases, with 15 bases between them. The CDR3 is made up of 16 amino acids. In germline, CDR1 is SEHNR, CDR2 FQNEAQ (reference sequence). CDR3 amino acids: CASSLALGAGDYEQYF. For the CDR3, the DNA is TGTGCCAGCAGCTTAGCGCTGGGGGCTGGGGACTACGAGCAGTACTTC.

This clone was counted a single time. The rearrangement links TRBV4-1 to TRBJ2-1; D is perhaps TRBD1 (5 bases). The germline V and J ends were trimmed by 4 bases and 7 bases, with 17 bases remaining between them. Looked up from germline, CDR1 is MGHRA and CDR2 is YSYEKL. This CDR3 spans 15 amino acids. The CDR3, as DNA: TGCGCCAGCAGCCCGCCCAGGGTGAGCGCGAATGAGCAGTTCTTC. Protein: CASSPPRVSANEQFF.

This chain connects TRBV5-1 to TRBJ1-5; D is undetermined. Germline assignment: CDR1 SGHRS and CDR2 YFSETQ. The CDR3 runs to 14 residues. Trimming stripped 0 bases from V and 4 bases from J, with 8 bases between. This chain's CDR3 is CASSLGEVNQPQHF. CDR3 DNA: TGCGCCAGCAGCTTGGGTGAGGTTAATCAGCCCCAGCATTTT. Supplemented by reference TRBV5-1 and TRBJ1-5, the full variable domain reads KAGVTQTPRYLIKTRGQQVTLSCSPISGHRSVSWYQQTPGQGLQFLFEYFSETQRNKGNFPGRFSGRQFSNSRSEMNVSTLELGDSALYLCASSLGEVNQPQHFGDGTRLSIL.

V is TRBV19 and J is TRBJ2-4; possibly TRBD1 for D (6 bases). V was shortened by 3 bases and J by 5 bases, with 11 bases between the two germline ends. Per germline, CDR1 LNHDA and CDR2 SQIVND (reference sequence). CDR3 length: 14 amino acids. In DNA form, the CDR3 reads TGTGCCAGTAGTATTGGGCAGGGGCAAAACATTCAGTACTTC. Residues: CASSIGQGQNIQYF.

The V gene is TRBV25-1, the J gene TRBJ2-7, with TRBD2 identical over 9 bases. The CDR3 has 15 amino acids. V shed 4 bases, J shed 3 bases, and the junction held 7 bases outside the gene matches. Germline values: CDR1 MGHDK, CDR2 SYGVNS. CDR3 region: CASSGPGLALYEQYF. CDR3 in DNA: TGTGCCAGCAGTGGCCCGGGACTAGCCCTCTACGAGCAGTACTTC.